The 27 T cell receptor beta chains given below trace back to one sample, sequenced in a study of T cell changes during pregnancy in multiple sclerosis. The protocol was immunoSEQ multiplex PCR, while the TCRdb copy is restricted to in-frame clones and leaves out a portion. The table has 34,000 or so clones, 90% seen once. The sample consisted of CD8+ T cells from peripheral blood mononuclear cells, taken after pregnancy. The receptors were sampled from a female donor with multiple sclerosis, enrolled in a pregnancy study.

This clone showed up just once. The chain joins TRBV7-9 to TRBJ1-4; 8 positions agree with TRBD1. This CDR3 has 14 residues. The germline V gene encodes CDR1 SEHNR and CDR2 FQNEAQ (reference sequence). Trimming cost V 4 bases and J 3 bases; bases outside gene matches: 1. The CDR3 sequence: CASSWTGSNEKLFF. Written as DNA, the CDR3 is TGTGCCAGCAGCTGGACAGGGTCTAATGAAAAACTGTTTTTT.

This chain uses TRBV6-5 with TRBJ1-1, with D unresolved. Trimming stripped 0 bases from V and 6 bases from J, with 8 bases between. CDR3 length: 13 residues. Germline CDR1 reads MNHEY; CDR2 reads SVGAGI. CDR3 residues: CASSYSRNAEAFF. CDR3 coding DNA: TGTGCCAGCAGTTACTCGAGAAACGCTGAAGCTTTCTTT.

In DNA form, the CDR3 reads TGTGCCAGCAGTTACGAGGGGGCACACTCCTACGAGCAGTACTTC. This translates into CASSYEGAHSYEQYF. The chain has TRBV6-5 and TRBJ2-7; the match to TRBD1 covers 7 bases. This CDR3 spans 15 amino acids. The germline V gene has CDR1 MNHEY and CDR2 SVGAGI. With V trimmed by 2 bases and J by 0 bases, 4 bases remained unmatched.

V usage is TRBV11-1 and J usage is TRBJ2-1; tentative D call: TRBD2 (5 bases). Trimming cost V 1 base and J 14 bases, with 21 bases left between them. The CDR3 has 15 residues. From germline, CDR1 is SGHAT and CDR2 FQDESV (reference sequence). CDR3 residues: CASSLGEGTAREKFF. CDR3 nucleotides: TGTGCCAGCAGCTTAGGTGAGGGCACGGCAAGGGAGAAGTTCTTC.

This clone appeared once. The chain employs TRBV7-8 and TRBJ2-1, with unresolved D. CDR1 and CDR2 (germline): SGHVS, FQNEAQ. V gave up 4 bases and J gave up 8 bases, with 9 bases separating them. The CDR3 contains 12 residues. The CDR3 sequence is CASSSVPHEQFF. DNA of the CDR3: TGTGCCAGCAGCTCCGTTCCCCATGAGCAGTTCTTC. Using reference TRBV7-8 and TRBJ2-1 for the parts outside the CDR3, the full variable domain is GAGVSQSPRYKVAKRGQDVALRCDPISGHVSLFWYQQALGQGPEFLTYFQNEAQLDKSGLPSDRFFAERPEGSVSTLKIQRTQQEDSAVYLCASSSVPHEQFFGPGTRLTVL.

The chain employs TRBV19 and TRBJ1-5; weak D call: TRBD1 (6 bases). V was clipped by 3 bases and J by 9 bases, with 9 bases between them. This CDR3 is 12 amino acids long. The germline gives CDR1 LNHDA, CDR2 SQIVND (reference sequence). As DNA, the CDR3 is TGTGCCAGTAGTATCGGACAGCTGCCCCAGCATTTT. Its protein is CASSIGQLPQHF.

The CDR3 sequence is CASSTWDSQETQYF. CDR3 DNA: TGTGCCAGCAGCACCTGGGACAGTCAAGAGACCCAGTACTTC. V is TRBV9 and J is TRBJ2-5; TRBD1 matches at 7 bases. The CDR3 runs to 14 residues. V shed 4 bases and J 2 bases; nucleotides not matched to a gene: 5. In germline, CDR1 is SGDLS, CDR2 YYNGEE. The full variable domain, its missing parts supplied by reference TRBV9 and TRBJ2-5, is DSGVTQTPKHLITATGQRVTLRCSPRSGDLSVYWYQQSLDQGLQFLIQYYNGEERAKGNILERFSAQQFPDLHSELNLSSLELGDSALYFCASSTWDSQETQYFGPGTRLLVL.

The V and J genes are TRBV4-3 and TRBJ1-2, with D uncertain. The CDR3 sequence is 14 residues long. Trimming left V 0 bases short and J 4 bases short, with 9 bases between. Germline lookup yields CDR1 LGHNA and CDR2 YSLEER. CDR3 in amino acids: CASSQDPVIYGYTF. CDR3 DNA: TGCGCCAGCAGCCAAGATCCCGTTATCTATGGCTACACCTTC.

This clone was seen only once. The gene calls are TRBV29-1 and TRBJ1-1; D ambiguous. Germline-derived CDR1 and CDR2 are SQVTM and ANQGSEA. This CDR3 is built from 11 residues. V was clipped by 6 bases and J by 4 bases, with 9 bases between them. The CDR3, as DNA: TGCAGCGTGAGGCGACCCACTGAAGCTTTCTTT. It translates to CSVRRPTEAFF.

The chain recombines TRBV7-9 with TRBJ2-3; tentatively, D is TRBD2 (7 bases). V was cut by 1 base and J by 4 bases, with 9 bases left in between. The CDR3 has 14 amino acids. Germline lookup yields CDR1 SEHNR and CDR2 FQNEAQ (reference sequence). The CDR3 sequence: CASSLGGGADTQYF. CDR3 DNA: TGTGCCAGCAGCTTAGGCGGGGGCGCAGATACGCAGTATTTT.

The chain links TRBV4-1 to TRBJ1-1; 12 bases are a match to TRBD1. The CDR3 contains 15 residues. J was trimmed by 7 bases and V by 6 bases; bases with no gene match: 9. Germline lookup yields CDR1 MGHRA and CDR2 YSYEKL. CDR3 amino acids: CASRYTGTGGHEAFF. The CDR3 nucleotides are TGCGCCAGCAGATACACCGGGACAGGGGGCCATGAAGCTTTCTTT.

This clone was seen a single time. The chain is built from TRBV9 and TRBJ2-3, with D possibly TRBD2 on 5 matching bases. CDR1 and CDR2 (germline): SGDLS, YYNGEE. V gave up 3 bases and J gave up 2 bases, with 16 bases separating them. The CDR3 is 16 amino acids. The CDR3 nucleotides read TGTGCCAGCAGCGCCGTCTCACCCGGGATCACAGATACGCAGTATTTT. Amino acid sequence: CASSAVSPGITDTQYF.

The chain joins TRBV9 to TRBJ1-4; D is ambiguous. The CDR3 totals 14 residues. The germline V and J ends were trimmed by 4 bases and 7 bases, with 14 bases remaining between them. The germline gives CDR1 SGDLS, CDR2 YYNGEE. The CDR3 reads CASSSRSGSEKLFF. CDR3 DNA sequence: TGTGCCAGCAGCTCCCGGAGTGGGTCTGAAAAACTGTTTTTT.

V usage is TRBV4-3 and J usage is TRBJ2-7, with D perhaps matching TRBD1 (5 bases). The V gene's germline CDR1 is LGHNA and CDR2 YSLEER. CDR3 length: 16 residues. The V end was cut by 0 bases, the J end by 3 bases, with 15 bases between. CDR3 sequence: CASSQDRATAGYEQYF. The CDR3 DNA is TGCGCCAGCAGCCAAGATCGAGCGACAGCTGGCTACGAGCAGTACTTC.

A few counts support this clone. The J gene is TRBJ1-4, the V gene TRBV27; D is perhaps TRBD1 (6 bases). Trimming took off 3 bases at V and 8 bases at J, with 13 bases between the two ends. This CDR3 comprises 14 residues. Germline-derived CDR1 and CDR2 are MNHEY and SMNVEV (reference sequence). This CDR3 reads CASSLGAGVEKLFF. Here the CDR3 DNA reads TGTGCCAGCAGTTTGGGGGCAGGGGTAGAAAAACTGTTTTTT.

This chain joins TRBV11-2 and TRBJ2-7; 7 positions match TRBD1. CDR3 length: 12 residues. CDR1 is SGHAT and CDR2 is FQNNGV in the germline V gene. J gave up 3 bases and V 6 bases, and 2 bases lay outside the gene matches. The CDR3 nucleotides read TGTGCCAGCAGTCCAGGGGGCTACGAGCAGTACTTC. This codes for CASSPGGYEQYF.

The chain employs TRBV21-1 and TRBJ1-1; the table calls TRBD1, which could not be checked here. TRBV21-1 is listed as a pseudogene. CDR3 length equals 17 residues. The CDR3 sequence: CASSHKIHRGRRTEAFF. As DNA, the CDR3 is TGTGCCAGCAGCCATAAAATCCACAGGGGGCGTCGGACTGAAGCTTTCTTT.

V gene TRBV13 combines with J gene TRBJ1-1, with D possibly being TRBD1 (5 bases). The CDR3 loop spans 14 amino acids. CDR1 is PRHDT and CDR2 is FYEKMQ in the germline V gene (reference sequence). V lost 5 bases to trimming and J lost 5 bases, with 15 bases between them. CDR3 DNA sequence: TGTGCCAGCAGCCCTCAGGGTCGGGAGACTGAAGCTTTCTTT. It encodes CASSPQGRETEAFF.

The chain recombines TRBV7-2 with TRBJ1-1, with 9 bases matching TRBD1. CDR3 length: 12 amino acids. V gave up 0 bases and J gave up 10 bases; unmatched junction bases: 0. In germline, CDR1 is SGHTA, CDR2 FQGNSA. The CDR3 nucleotides are TGTGCCAGCAGCTTAGCGGGACAGGGAGCTTTCTTT. It encodes CASSLAGQGAFF.

The chain has TRBV7-9 and TRBJ1-1; 8 nucleotides line up with TRBD1. V lost 1 base to trimming and J lost 4 bases; unmatched junction nucleotides: 17. This CDR3 comprises 19 residues. Germline CDR1 and CDR2: SEHNR and FQNEAQ (reference sequence). CDR3 bases: TGTGCCAGCAGCTTAGGCTTTGGTTCAGGGACAGGCAAGGGCACTGAAGCTTTCTTT. Protein sequence: CASSLGFGSGTGKGTEAFF.

The chain links TRBV4-3 to TRBJ2-7, with TRBD1 identical over 7 bases. Germline V gene lookup returns CDR1 LGHNA and CDR2 YSLEER. The CDR3 is 15 residues long. Trimming took 1 base from V and 2 from J; bases not matched to a gene: 5. The DNA for the CDR3 is TGCGCCAGCAGCCAAGGCCGGGACAGAGCCTACGAGCAGTACTTC. It specifies CASSQGRDRAYEQYF.

This chain links TRBV29-1 with TRBJ1-1; D perhaps matches TRBD1 (5 bases). Germline V gene data show CDR1 as SQVTM and CDR2 as ANQGSEA. V dropped 6 bases and J dropped 4 bases, with 12 bases sitting between them. The CDR3 has 12 amino acids. The CDR3 loop reads CSVGGRSTEAFF. For the CDR3, the DNA is TGCAGCGTGGGGGGGAGATCCACTGAAGCTTTCTTT.

V is TRBV7-3 and J is TRBJ2-7, with D possibly TRBD2 on 5 matching bases. The germline V gene encodes CDR1 SGHTA and CDR2 FQGTGA. The CDR3 has 15 residues. V lost 4 bases to trimming and J lost 1 base, with 14 bases between them. The CDR3 nucleotides are TGTGCCAGCAGCTCCAGCGGATTTGGGTCCTACGAGCAGTACTTC. Protein sequence: CASSSSGFGSYEQYF.

The V gene is TRBV19, the J gene TRBJ2-7, with a possible D match to TRBD2 (5 bases). Between the trimmed V and J ends, which lost 9 bases and 1 base, there was a span of 16 bases. Germline loops: CDR1 LNHDA, CDR2 SQIVND (reference sequence). This CDR3 has 14 amino acids. CDR3 region: CASDEGLGSYEQYF. The DNA of the CDR3 is TGTGCCAGCGACGAGGGCCTCGGGTCCTACGAGCAGTACTTC.

V is TRBV5-6 and J is TRBJ2-7, with D possibly TRBD2 on 6 matching bases. The CDR3 extends over 13 amino acids. Trimming stripped 2 bases from V and 0 bases from J, with 6 bases between. CDR1 and CDR2 from the germline V gene are SGHDT and YYEEEE. This chain's CDR3 is CASSFGSSYEQYF. DNA for the CDR3: TGTGCCAGCAGCTTCGGGAGCTCCTACGAGCAGTACTTC.

This clone was seen once. The V call is TRBV11-3, the J call TRBJ1-1, with TRBD1 as a possible D gene (5 bases). CDR3 size: 14 residues. The V end was cut by 5 bases, the J end by 4 bases, with 14 bases between. Germline CDR1 and CDR2: SGHNT and YENEEA. The CDR3 DNA reads as TGTGCCAGCAGCCTCCGGGGGGACCTCACTGAAGCTTTCTTT. It yields the protein CASSLRGDLTEAFF.

The chain couples TRBV9 to TRBJ2-7; D might be TRBD1 (5 bases). V was shortened by 2 bases and J by 0 bases, with 6 bases between the two germline ends. The CDR3 is 13 amino acids. Germline values: CDR1 SGDLS, CDR2 YYNGEE. CDR3 amino acids: CASSVTDSYEQYF. The CDR3 bases are TGTGCCAGCAGCGTGACAGACTCCTACGAGCAGTACTTC. Combining the CDR3 with reference TRBV9 and TRBJ2-7 gives the whole variable domain DSGVTQTPKHLITATGQRVTLRCSPRSGDLSVYWYQQSLDQGLQFLIQYYNGEERAKGNILERFSAQQFPDLHSELNLSSLELGDSALYFCASSVTDSYEQYFGPGTRLTVT.